This section outlines one T cell receptor beta chain sequence together with its context. Its antigen is not known. This entry belongs to a study of T cell repertoires in cytomegalovirus infection. At the level of the study: Both a matching HLA type and CMV infection were indicated by public TCR beta signatures.

TCRdb re-derived calls from the reads in MiXCR, one entry per CDR3 protein. The table has some 300,000 distinct CDR3 sequences, about a sixth seen once. Study results and limitations: Carriers of CMV plus the relevant HLA were identified by cumulative public TCR beta family frequency. HLA-C-restricted, CMV-specific TCR beta clonotypes were dominant ex vivo.

Input material: PBMCs. This TCR came from a human donor in good health (CMV status not recorded). Some clones in this sample may be carry-over from other donors' samples.

The CDR3 protein is CSARTGGSSTGELFF. The CDR3 DNA follows: TGCAGTGCTAGGACCGGGGGGTCGAGCACCGGGGAGCTGTTTTTT. The chain uses TRBV20-1 and TRBJ2-2, with 7 bases lining up with TRBD2. V was clipped by 3 bases and J by 4 bases; unmatched bases: 8. Germline V gene lookup returns CDR1 DFQATT and CDR2 SNEGSKA (reference sequence). The CDR3 runs 15 residues.